This T cell receptor beta chain was identified in a study of early T cells in non-severe SARS-CoV-2 infection. Overall study: Chains were unpaired, as sequencing was done on bulk RNA from unsorted whole blood. General study results and limits: Matches to VDJdb favored anti-spike CD8 responses and missed private and CD4 specificities.

Each cDNA molecule carried a unique molecular identifier. Each CDR3 protein is one row after TCRdb ran MiXCR on the 5' RACE reads. The sample records over 20,000 distinct CDR3 sequences, around 5% being singletons. This clonotype was detected many times. Antigen unknown. V was shortened by 2 bases and J by 9 bases, with 17 bases between the two germline ends. The germline CDR1 and CDR2 sequences are SQVTM and ANQGSEA. The CDR3 length is 14 residues. The chain couples TRBV29-1 to TRBJ2-1; maybe TRBD2 (5 bases). The sample was whole blood. This receptor was identified in an adult who was a healthcare worker with PCR-confirmed SARS-CoV-2 infection or an uninfected control (not recorded which). CDR3 in DNA: TGCAGCGTTGAACCCCAGGCGGCTAGCCGTGAGCAGTTCTTC. Protein sequence: CSVEPQAASREQFF.